The 32 T cell receptor beta chains in this list originate from one sample, sequenced in a study of identifying expanded T cells in peripheral blood. Sequencing was performed with immunoSEQ multiplex PCR; in TCRdb, only in-frame clones are kept and a portion is missing. The sample comprises tens of thousands of clones, approximately 87% of which are singletons, and around 4.6% rests with the top ten. The material sequenced was blood. These receptors originate from a person aged 18-70 years in good health.

The DNA of the CDR3 is TGCGCCAGCAGCCCGAATTCGGATGGGGAGCTGTTTTTT. Protein sequence: CASSPNSDGELFF. The chain links TRBV5-1 to TRBJ2-2; D not resolved. The CDR3 covers 13 residues. Germline-derived CDR1 and CDR2 are SGHRS and YFSETQ. V dropped 4 bases and J dropped 8 bases, with 12 bases sitting between them.

CDR3 nucleotide sequence: TGTGCCAGCAGCGTAGCCGGGGGACTGAACACCGGGGAGCTGTTTTTT. Amino acid sequence: CASSVAGGLNTGELFF. The chain links TRBV9 to TRBJ2-2; possible D gene TRBD2, 6 bases. This CDR3 contains 16 residues. The V gene's germline CDR1 is SGDLS and CDR2 YYNGEE. V shed 0 bases and J shed 1 base, with 10 bases lying between them.

This chain connects TRBV6-1 to TRBJ2-2; unclear D gene. Trimming pared 4 bases from V and 5 bases from J, leaving 8 bases between. The CDR3 is 13 residues long. CDR1 MNHNS and CDR2 SASEGT come from the germline V gene. CDR3 loop: CASSAVSTGELFF. CDR3 bases: TGTGCCAGCAGTGCGGTATCAACCGGGGAGCTGTTTTTT.

The chain recombines TRBV6-1 with TRBJ2-6; D is unresolved. With 1 base removed from V and 0 bases from J, the gap between germline ends came to 10 bases. The germline CDR1 and CDR2 sequences are MNHNS and SASEGT. CDR3 length: 17 amino acids. The DNA of the CDR3 is TGTGCCAGCAGTGAAGAAGGCAGCTACTCTGGGGCCAACGTCCTGACTTTC. This codes for CASSEEGSYSGANVLTF.

This clone was found once. The V call is TRBV30, the J call TRBJ2-5; unclear D gene. Germline lookup yields CDR1 GTSNPN and CDR2 SVGIG (reference sequence). The CDR3 extends over 13 amino acids. The V end lost 0 bases, the J end lost 3 bases, and 8 bases lay between the germline ends. CDR3 bases: TGTGCCTGGAGTGTGTTAGGGAAAGAGACCCAGTACTTC. Protein sequence: CAWSVLGKETQYF.

V and J are TRBV7-2 and TRBJ2-1; perhaps TRBD1 as D (7 bases). V lost 4 bases, J lost 4 bases, and 11 bases lay in between. This CDR3 spans 14 amino acids. Germline CDR1 SGHTA, CDR2 FQGNSA. In DNA form, the CDR3 reads TGTGCCAGCAGCTCCCAGGGGGGATACAATGAGCAGTTCTTC. This sequence encodes CASSSQGGYNEQFF. Supplemented by reference TRBV7-2 and TRBJ2-1, the full variable domain reads GAGVSQSPSNKVTEKGKDVELRCDPISGHTALYWYRQSLGQGLEFLIYFQGNSAPDKSGLPSDRFSAERTGGSVSTLTIQRTQQEDSAVYLCASSSQGGYNEQFFGPGTRLTVL.

This sequence joins TRBV19 and TRBJ2-1; possible D gene TRBD2, 6 bases. CDR3 size: 14 residues. In germline, CDR1 is LNHDA, CDR2 SQIVND (reference sequence). The V end was cut by 3 bases, the J end by 7 bases, with 13 bases between. The CDR3 nucleotides are TGTGCCAGTAGTATCTTGCGGGGAGGAAATGAGCAGTTCTTC. Protein sequence: CASSILRGGNEQFF.

The chain joins TRBV15 to TRBJ2-5; 14 positions match TRBD2. This CDR3 contains 17 residues. With 4 bases clipped from V and 6 bases from J, the junction kept 10 bases outside the gene matches. The germline V gene has CDR1 LNHNV and CDR2 YYDKDF (reference sequence). This chain's CDR3 is CATSIFGTSGRGQTQYF. The CDR3 DNA is TGTGCCACCAGCATATTCGGGACTAGCGGGAGAGGACAGACCCAGTACTTC.

The chain joins TRBV5-4 to TRBJ2-3, with D unclear. CDR3 length: 15 residues. Looked up from germline, CDR1 is SGHNT and CDR2 is YYREEE (reference sequence). Trimming took 4 bases from V and 1 from J, leaving 13 bases between them. CDR3 loop: CASSLRLHGTDTQYF. The CDR3 DNA is TGTGCCAGCAGCCTCAGACTCCATGGCACAGATACGCAGTATTTT.

The rearrangement links TRBV19 to TRBJ2-7, with D possibly TRBD2 on 5 matching bases. Trimming cost V 1 base and J 3 bases, with 13 bases left between them. The CDR3 consists of 15 residues. Germline CDR1 is LNHDA and CDR2 is SQIVND (reference sequence). CDR3 bases: TGTGCCAGTAGTATAGCCGCGGACGGGATCTACGAGCAGTACTTC. As protein: CASSIAADGIYEQYF.

This chain connects TRBV27 to TRBJ2-2, with D tentatively TRBD1 (6 bases). Germline loops: CDR1 MNHEY, CDR2 SMNVEV (reference sequence). This CDR3 is 14 amino acids long. Trimming removed 2 bases from V and 4 bases from J, with 8 bases in between. CDR3 DNA: TGTGCCAGCAGTTTACTAGGGGGCACCGGGGAGCTGTTTTTT. Translation: CASSLLGGTGELFF.

The chain joins TRBV5-5 to TRBJ2-1; 8 bases match TRBD2. The CDR3 covers 16 residues. After removal of 3 bases from V and 7 bases from J, the junction contained 12 bases not matched to a gene. The germline gives CDR1 SGHKS, CDR2 YYEKEE (reference sequence). CDR3 protein: CASSSGVVGTRNEQFF. DNA for the CDR3: TGTGCCAGCAGCTCTGGTGTTGTGGGGACTAGAAATGAGCAGTTCTTC.

This chain links TRBV10-3 with TRBJ2-1, with 9 bases that match TRBD1. The CDR3 runs 15 residues. J lost 6 bases, V lost 4 bases, and 7 bases had no gene match. Germline V gene lookup returns CDR1 ENHRY and CDR2 SYGVKD. The CDR3 is CAISVTGQGSNEQFF. The DNA of the CDR3 is TGTGCCATCAGTGTAACGGGACAGGGTAGCAATGAGCAGTTCTTC.

Here the CDR3 DNA reads TGTGCCTGGGGACTAGCGGGAGTCCAAACCTACGAGCAGTACTTC. Protein: CAWGLAGVQTYEQYF. The rearrangement joins TRBV30 to TRBJ2-7; 13 bases fit TRBD2. The germline gives CDR1 GTSNPN, CDR2 SVGIG (reference sequence). The CDR3 contains 15 residues. J lost 2 bases, V lost 5 bases, and 6 bases had no gene match. The whole variable domain, remainder taken from reference TRBV30 and TRBJ2-7, is SQTIHQWPATLVQPVGSPLSLECTVEGTSNPNLYWYRQAAGRGLQLLFYSVGIGQISSEVPQNLSASRPQDRQFILSSKKLLLSDSGFYLCAWGLAGVQTYEQYFGPGTRLTVT.

The rearrangement joins TRBV28 to TRBJ2-7; D gene unclear. CDR3 length: 13 residues. V gave up 6 bases and J gave up 2 bases, with 11 bases separating them. Per germline, CDR1 MDHEN and CDR2 SYDVKM. The CDR3 spells CASRRTVAYEQYF. The DNA for the CDR3 is TGTGCCAGCAGGAGGACGGTAGCCTACGAGCAGTACTTC.

This clone was seen just once. V is TRBV28 and J is TRBJ2-3, with 7 bases matching TRBD2. Germline V gene data show CDR1 as MDHEN and CDR2 as SYDVKM. V was clipped by 9 bases and J by 0 bases; unmatched bases: 3. The CDR3 is made up of 13 amino acids. DNA of the CDR3: TGTGCCAGTCGCGGGGGTAGCACAGATACGCAGTATTTT. This gives the protein CASRGGSTDTQYF. Combining the CDR3 with reference TRBV28 and TRBJ2-3 gives the whole variable domain DVKVTQSSRYLVKRTGEKVFLECVQDMDHENMFWYRQDPGLGLRLIYFSYDVKMKEKGDIPEGYSVSREKKERFSLILESASTNQTSMYLCASRGGSTDTQYFGPGTRLTVL.

J is TRBJ1-6 and V is TRBV4-1; maybe TRBD1 (5 bases). Germline CDR1 reads MGHRA; CDR2 reads YSYEKL. The CDR3 extends over 18 amino acids. V gave up 0 bases and J gave up 0 bases, with 12 bases separating them. The CDR3 is CASSQDGVGVSYNSPLHF. CDR3 coding DNA: TGCGCCAGCAGCCAAGATGGTGTAGGGGTCTCCTATAATTCACCCCTCCACTTT.

This clone was counted a single time. The chain uses TRBV6-4 and TRBJ2-7, with D perhaps TRBD2 (5 bases). The CDR3 covers 13 residues. Germline V lookup: CDR1 MRHNA, CDR2 SNTAGT. Trimming cost V 1 base and J 5 bases, with 9 bases left between them. CDR3: CASSDLEGNEQYF. The CDR3 nucleotides read TGTGCCAGCAGTGACTTAGAGGGTAACGAGCAGTACTTC.

Written as DNA, the CDR3 is TGTGCCAGCAGCCTAACGAGACCCGGGACAGAAGAGACCCAGTACTTC. This gives the protein CASSLTRPGTEETQYF. The chain uses TRBV7-2 and TRBJ2-5; 7 bases line up with TRBD1. The CDR3 runs 16 residues. The V and J ends lost 5 bases and 3 bases, in that order; junction bases with no gene match: 12. The germline gives CDR1 SGHTA, CDR2 FQGNSA.

This clone was seen only a few times. The genes are TRBV30 and TRBJ1-5, with a tentative D call TRBD1 (5 bases). The CDR3 is 16 residues long. Germline V lookup: CDR1 GTSNPN, CDR2 SVGIG (reference sequence). The V end lost 4 bases, the J end lost 5 bases, and 21 bases lay between the germline ends. Written as DNA, the CDR3 is TGTGCCTGGAAACCTCCGGGACGGAGTTCGTATCAGCCCCAGCATTTT. Residues: CAWKPPGRSSYQPQHF.

The CDR3 sequence is CASSFPRGRPNTEAFF. The CDR3 nucleotides are TGTGCCAGCAGCTTTCCCCGGGGACGGCCGAACACTGAAGCTTTCTTT. The rearrangement uses TRBV7-2 and TRBJ1-1; TRBD1 is a possible D gene (5 bases). The germline gives CDR1 SGHTA, CDR2 FQGNSA. V lost 3 bases to trimming and J lost 1 base, with 15 bases between them. This CDR3 is 16 amino acids long.

CDR3 bases: TGTGCCAGCAGTGAAGCGACGGAGGGTGGGGAGCTGTTTTTT. Protein product: CASSEATEGGELFF. The V and J genes are TRBV6-1 and TRBJ2-2; perhaps TRBD2 as D (6 bases). The CDR3 has 14 amino acids. Trimming stripped 0 bases from V and 8 bases from J, with 10 bases between. Germline values: CDR1 MNHNS, CDR2 SASEGT.

This rearrangement joins TRBV7-9 to TRBJ1-6, with TRBD1 matching over 9 bases. The CDR3 consists of 14 residues. With 5 bases clipped from V and 7 bases from J, the junction kept 3 bases outside the gene matches. Germline CDR1 and CDR2: SEHNR and FQNEAQ (reference sequence). The CDR3 loop is CASSHGQGNSPLHF. The DNA of the CDR3 is TGTGCCAGCAGCCACGGACAGGGGAATTCACCCCTCCACTTT.

This CDR3 reads CASSLDSSGDSPLHF. In DNA form, the CDR3 reads TGTGCCAGCAGCTTGGATTCGTCGGGGGACTCACCCCTCCACTTT. V is TRBV7-9 and J is TRBJ1-6; tentatively, D is TRBD1 (5 bases). This CDR3 contains 15 residues. Germline lookup yields CDR1 SEHNR and CDR2 FQNEAQ (reference sequence). Trimming shortened V by 3 bases and J by 10 bases, and 16 bases separated the two germline ends.

The genes are TRBV28 and TRBJ2-1; D could derive from TRBD1 or TRBD2 (5 bases each). CDR1 and CDR2 (germline): MDHEN, SYDVKM. V dropped 3 bases and J dropped 8 bases, with 20 bases sitting between them. The CDR3 is 16 residues long. The CDR3 DNA follows: TGTGCCAGCAGTTTGCGTGGGGGTGTAAGGGGATATGAGCAGTTCTTC. This encodes CASSLRGGVRGYEQFF.

The chain is built from TRBV25-1 and TRBJ1-4, with TRBD1 matching over 8 bases. The germline V gene has CDR1 MGHDK and CDR2 SYGVNS. The CDR3 is made up of 13 amino acids. The trim removed 2 bases at V and 10 bases at J, leaving 3 bases unmatched. CDR3 DNA sequence: TGTGCCAGCAGTGAAACAGGGGGGAGAAAACTGTTTTTT. This gives the protein CASSETGGRKLFF.

V gene TRBV2 combines with J gene TRBJ2-7, with 13 nucleotides matching TRBD2. V trimming: 3 bases; J trimming: 3 bases; junction bases outside the gene matches: 5. There are 16 residues in the CDR3. Germline loops: CDR1 SNHLY, CDR2 FYNNEI. For the CDR3, the DNA is TGTGCCAGCAGTGACCTACTAGCGGGAGGGGGCTACGAGCAGTACTTC. It codes for CASSDLLAGGGYEQYF.

The chain has TRBV20-1 and TRBJ2-2; D gene ambiguous. Germline V gives CDR1 DFQATT, CDR2 SNEGSKA (reference sequence). CDR3 length equals 11 residues. V lost 7 bases and J 7 bases, leaving 10 bases between the germline ends. CDR3 in DNA: TGCAGTGTTCAGACTGTCGGGGAGCTGTTTTTT. This encodes CSVQTVGELFF.

This chain links TRBV19 with TRBJ2-5, with TRBD1 matching 9 bases. Germline values: CDR1 LNHDA, CDR2 SQIVND (reference sequence). Trimming removed 4 bases from V and 4 bases from J; junction bases left unmatched: 7. CDR3 size: 15 residues. The CDR3 coding sequence is TGTGCCAGTAGTAGTGGACAGGGGATGGGAGAGACCCAGTACTTC. This codes for CASSSGQGMGETQYF.

This clone came up a few times. The chain links TRBV4-1 to TRBJ2-7; D may be TRBD1 (6 bases). The CDR3 has 17 residues. The germline V gene encodes CDR1 MGHRA and CDR2 YSYEKL. Trimming shortened V by 0 bases and J by 2 bases, and 17 bases separated the two germline ends. This chain's CDR3 is CASSQDSRGTQTYEQYF. CDR3 in DNA: TGCGCCAGCAGCCAAGATAGCAGGGGAACCCAAACCTACGAGCAGTACTTC.

In this sample, this clone turned up once. The chain carries TRBV4-2 and TRBJ2-7; the D is unclear. The V gene's germline CDR1 is LGHNA and CDR2 YNFKEQ. The CDR3 is 17 residues long. V was clipped by 0 bases and J by 0 bases, with 15 bases between them. The CDR3 protein is CASSQDFRQLSSYEQYF. For the CDR3, the DNA is TGTGCCAGCAGCCAAGATTTTAGGCAGTTAAGCTCCTACGAGCAGTACTTC.

The V gene is TRBV9, the J gene TRBJ2-1; 8 bases align to TRBD2. There are 14 residues in the CDR3. The V and J ends lost 5 bases and 4 bases, in that order; junction bases with no gene match: 5. Germline V lookup: CDR1 SGDLS, CDR2 YYNGEE. As DNA, the CDR3 is TGTGCCAGCAGTCTTAGCGGGGATTACAATGAGCAGTTCTTC. This codes for CASSLSGDYNEQFF.